The count of the clone carrying this T cell receptor beta chain is one. This record comes from a study of identical twins. Each CDR3 protein gets one entry after TCRdb re-called the 5' RACE reads with MiXCR. The sample has 500,000 or so distinct CDR3 sequences; about 20% are singletons. This CDR3 has 11 residues. The V gene end was trimmed by 9 bases and the J gene end by 9 bases; junction bases not matched to a gene: 0. Germline CDR1 is WNHNN and CDR2 is SYGVQD (reference sequence). The sample was also reused in another study, on T cells expressing NK-cell markers.

This sequence joins TRBV10-1 and TRBJ2-3; TRBD2 agrees at 13 bases. Sequenced: CD4+ T cells sorted from blood. The TCR originated in a woman between 18 and 29 years old in good health. Here the CDR3 DNA reads TGCGCCAGGGGACTAGCGGGAACGCAGTATTTT. It codes for CARGLAGTQYF.